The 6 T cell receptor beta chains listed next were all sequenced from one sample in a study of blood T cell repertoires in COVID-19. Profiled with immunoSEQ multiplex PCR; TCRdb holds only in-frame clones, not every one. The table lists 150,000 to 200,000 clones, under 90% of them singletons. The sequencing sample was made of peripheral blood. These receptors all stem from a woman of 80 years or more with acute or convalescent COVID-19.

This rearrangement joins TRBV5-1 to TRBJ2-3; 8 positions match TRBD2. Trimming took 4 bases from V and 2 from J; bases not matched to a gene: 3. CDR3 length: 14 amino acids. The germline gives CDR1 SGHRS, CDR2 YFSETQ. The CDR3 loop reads CASSSSGVTDTQYF. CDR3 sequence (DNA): TGCGCCAGCAGCAGTAGCGGGGTCACAGATACGCAGTATTTT.

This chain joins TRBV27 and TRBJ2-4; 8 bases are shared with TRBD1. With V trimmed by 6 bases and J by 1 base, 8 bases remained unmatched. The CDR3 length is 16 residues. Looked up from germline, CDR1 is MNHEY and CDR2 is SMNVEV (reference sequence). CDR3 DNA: TGTGCCAGCAGACACAGGGGGTATGAGGCCAAAAACATTCAGTACTTC. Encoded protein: CASRHRGYEAKNIQYF.

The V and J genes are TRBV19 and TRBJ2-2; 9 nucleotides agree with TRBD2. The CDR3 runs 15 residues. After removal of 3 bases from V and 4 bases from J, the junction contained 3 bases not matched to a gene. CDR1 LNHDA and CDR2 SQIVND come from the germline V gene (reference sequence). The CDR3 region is CASSIAGGATGELFF. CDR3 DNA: TGTGCCAGTAGTATTGCGGGGGGGGCCACCGGGGAGCTGTTTTTT. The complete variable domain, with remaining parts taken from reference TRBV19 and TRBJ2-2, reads DGGITQSPKYLFRKEGQNVTLSCEQNLNHDAMYWYRQDPGQGLRLIYYSQIVNDFQKGDIAEGYSVSREKKESFPLTVTSAQKNPTAFYLCASSIAGGATGELFFGEGSRLTVL.

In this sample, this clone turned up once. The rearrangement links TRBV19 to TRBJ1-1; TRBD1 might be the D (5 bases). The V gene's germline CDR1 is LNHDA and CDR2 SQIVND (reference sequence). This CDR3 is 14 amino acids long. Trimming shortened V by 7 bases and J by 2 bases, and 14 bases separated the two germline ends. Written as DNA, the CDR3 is TGTGCCAGTATCCGCCGGGGGGTAAACACTGAAGCTTTCTTT. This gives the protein CASIRRGVNTEAFF.

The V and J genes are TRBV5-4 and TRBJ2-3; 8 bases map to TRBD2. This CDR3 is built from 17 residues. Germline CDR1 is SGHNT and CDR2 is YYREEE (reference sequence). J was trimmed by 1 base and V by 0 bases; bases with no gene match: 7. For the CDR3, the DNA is TGTGCCAGCAGCTTGGCTCGGGGGGGGCCCGGCACAGATACGCAGTATTTT. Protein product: CASSLARGGPGTDTQYF.

CDR3 protein: CASSSGTGWDTEAFF. The CDR3 DNA reads as TGCGCCAGCAGCTCGGGGACAGGGTGGGACACTGAAGCTTTCTTT. The chain couples TRBV5-1 to TRBJ1-1; 9 positions match TRBD1. The CDR3 is 15 amino acids. Germline V gene data show CDR1 as SGHRS and CDR2 as YFSETQ. The V segment lost 3 bases and the J segment 3 bases; nucleotides outside the gene matches: 6.